Listed below are T cell receptor beta chains from one sample, sequenced in a study of blood T cell repertoires in COVID-19. Clones were sequenced by immunoSEQ multiplex PCR, and TCRdb holds only the in-frame ones, with some missing. This table holds approximately 130,000 clones, roughly four fifths found once. Sequences were obtained from PBMCs or T cells enriched from blood (not recorded which). These receptors came from a young man who had recovered from COVID-19. Both conserved end residues are part of each CDR3. A D gene is named only where the DNA matches it firmly. Size is stated for part of the rows, as once, few or many counts, or as a class when the clone is expanded.

V	size	J	D	CDR3	DNA
TRBV7-9	.	TRBJ1-2	.	CASSSSGLGYTF	TGTGCCAGCAGCTCCTCAGGGCTCGGCTACACCTTC
TRBV5-1	.	TRBJ1-2	TRBD1	CASSLDPQGAIYGYTF	TGCGCCAGCAGCTTGGACCCACAGGGGGCGATCTATGGCTACACCTTC
TRBV18	few	TRBJ2-7	TRBD1	CASSYGTESYEQYF	TGTGCCAGCTCGTACGGGACAGAGAGTTACGAGCAGTACTTC
TRBV28	.	TRBJ1-1	TRBD1	CASRTGGQVENTEAFF	TGTGCCAGCAGGACAGGGGGCCAAGTAGAGAACACTGAAGCTTTCTTT
TRBV2	.	TRBJ2-3	TRBD2	CASSPFLAAITDTQYF	TGTGCCAGCAGTCCCTTCCTAGCGGCTATTACAGATACGCAGTATTTT
TRBV5-4	.	TRBJ2-1	.	CASSLEGGGDEQFF	TGTGCCAGCAGCTTGGAAGGAGGTGGCGATGAGCAGTTCTTC
TRBV20-1	once	TRBJ1-1	TRBD1	CSASDRGDFF	TGCAGTGCTAGCGACAGGGGAGATTTCTTT
TRBV15	.	TRBJ2-6	.	CATSRGPRRASGANVLTF	TGTGCCACCAGCAGAGGACCCAGGCGAGCCTCTGGGGCCAACGTCCTGACTTTC
TRBV19	.	TRBJ2-1	.	CASKPDTTSSYNEQFF	TGTGCCAGTAAGCCGGACACGACGTCCTCCTACAATGAGCAGTTCTTC
TRBV16	.	TRBJ2-4	TRBD2	CASRGGMAKNIQYF	TGTGCCAGCCGGGGGGGGATGGCCAAAAACATTCAGTACTTC
TRBV19	.	TRBJ1-2	TRBD1	CASSITGGADYGYTF	TGTGCCAGTAGTATAACAGGGGGCGCGGACTATGGCTACACCTTC
TRBV7-9	.	TRBJ2-3	TRBD2	CASSVSRDYNTDTQYF	TGTGCCAGCAGCGTTAGCCGGGACTACAACACAGATACGCAGTATTTT
TRBV14	once	TRBJ2-7	TRBD1	CASSGRDRVGEQYF	TGTGCCAGCAGCGGCCGGGACAGGGTGGGCGAGCAGTACTTC
TRBV28	.	TRBJ2-3	TRBD2	CASNKRGWDTQYF	TGTGCCAGCAACAAGCGGGGGTGGGATACGCAGTATTTT
TRBV7-2	.	TRBJ1-1	.	CASGQTNMNTEAFF	TGTGCCAGCGGCCAGACTAACATGAACACTGAAGCTTTCTTT
TRBV11-1	.	TRBJ2-1	.	CASRGGISYNEQFF	TGTGCCAGCAGGGGCGGGATCTCCTACAATGAGCAGTTCTTC
TRBV9	.	TRBJ1-2	TRBD1	CASRGGQDPYGYTF	TGTGCCAGCAGAGGAGGACAGGACCCCTATGGCTACACCTTC
TRBV7-9	.	TRBJ2-7	.	CASSSLLLRKTDEQYF	TGTGCCAGCAGCTCGCTCCTACTAAGGAAGACCGACGAGCAGTACTTC
TRBV5-1	few	TRBJ1-6	.	CASSPEPTGSYNSPLHF	TGCGCCAGCAGCCCGGAACCTACAGGATCCTATAATTCACCCCTCCACTTT
TRBV4-1	.	TRBJ2-3	.	CASSQDVNRAPDTQYF	TGCGCCAGCAGCCAAGACGTTAACAGGGCCCCAGATACGCAGTATTTT
TRBV30	.	TRBJ2-3	.	CAWSPSGTDTQYF	TGTGCCTGGAGCCCCTCGGGCACAGATACGCAGTATTTT
TRBV23-1	.	TRBJ1-2	.	CASLTGGAIRSLYGYTF	TGCGCCAGCCTAACGGGGGGGGCGATTCGGTCCCTCTATGGCTACACCTTC
TRBV4-1	.	TRBJ1-1	TRBD1	CASSQVHPTGDEAFF	TGCGCCAGCAGCCAAGTTCATCCGACAGGGGATGAAGCTTTCTTT
TRBV5-6	once	TRBJ1-2	.	CASSLAQGLASGYTF	TGTGCCAGCAGCTTGGCTCAGGGACTCGCTTCTGGCTACACCTTC
TRBV5-4	.	TRBJ2-7	TRBD1	CASSVGTGSYEQYF	TGTGCCAGCAGCGTCGGGACAGGATCCTACGAGCAGTACTTC
TRBV23-1	.	TRBJ1-1	.	CASSQSLAVAEDTEAFF	TGCGCCAGCAGTCAATCCCTGGCGGTAGCGGAGGACACTGAAGCTTTCTTT
TRBV3-1/TRBV3-2	few	TRBJ1-4	TRBD1	CASSQPYRGGGKLFF	TGTGCCAGCAGCCAGCCGTACAGGGGGGGCGGAAAACTGTTTTTT
TRBV7-9	.	TRBJ2-1	TRBD1	CASSAAGGSYNEQFF	TGTGCCAGCAGCGCGGCAGGGGGCTCCTACAATGAGCAGTTCTTC
TRBV15	.	TRBJ1-1	.	CATSRDRSPLTEAFF	TGTGCCACCAGCAGAGATCGAAGCCCCCTTACTGAAGCTTTCTTT
TRBV6-5	once	TRBJ1-5	.	CASSLGGGSNQPQHF	TGTGCCAGCAGTTTAGGGGGTGGCAGCAATCAGCCCCAGCATTTT
TRBV27	.	TRBJ1-5	TRBD1	CASSSGGLGNQPQHF	TGTGCCAGCAGTTCAGGGGGCCTGGGCAATCAGCCCCAGCATTTT
TRBV27	.	TRBJ2-1	TRBD2	CASSDPGLGLNEQFF	TGTGCCAGCAGCGATCCGGGACTAGGGCTAAATGAGCAGTTCTTC
TRBV19	many	TRBJ2-2	TRBD1	CASSRTGGDVGELFF	TGTGCCAGTAGTAGGACAGGGGGCGATGTCGGGGAGCTGTTTTTT
TRBV10-3	.	TRBJ1-3	TRBD1	CAISEEGAVSGNTIYF	TGTGCCATCAGTGAAGAGGGGGCAGTCTCTGGAAACACCATATATTTT
TRBV19	.	TRBJ1-6	.	CAAAPRGYGSPLHF	TGTGCCGCAGCTCCACGGGGGTACGGTTCACCCCTCCACTTT
TRBV24-1	.	TRBJ2-1	TRBD2	CATSVMTSGDYNEQFF	TGTGCCACCAGTGTTATGACTAGCGGGGATTACAATGAGCAGTTCTTC
TRBV5-1	once	TRBJ2-1	TRBD2	CASSWGPSGGSYNEQFF	TGCGCCAGCAGCTGGGGGCCTAGCGGGGGCTCCTACAATGAGCAGTTCTTC
TRBV5-6	.	TRBJ1-1	.	CASSLSKRSRGNTEAFF	TGTGCCAGCAGTCTGAGCAAGCGGTCCAGGGGCAACACTGAAGCTTTCTTT